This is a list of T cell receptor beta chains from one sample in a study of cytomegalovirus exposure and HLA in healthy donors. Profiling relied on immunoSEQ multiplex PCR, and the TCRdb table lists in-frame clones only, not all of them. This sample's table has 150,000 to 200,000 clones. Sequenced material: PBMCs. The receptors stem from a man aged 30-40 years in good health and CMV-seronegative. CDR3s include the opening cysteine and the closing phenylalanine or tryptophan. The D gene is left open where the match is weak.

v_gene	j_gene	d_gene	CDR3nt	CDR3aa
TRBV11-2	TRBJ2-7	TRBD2	TGTGCCAGCAGCTGGACTAGCGGGGGTTACAGCTCCTACGAGCAGTACTTC	CASSWTSGGYSSYEQYF
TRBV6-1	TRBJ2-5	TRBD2	TGTGCCAGCAGTACAGGACTAGTTCAAGAGACCCAGTACTTC	CASSTGLVQETQYF
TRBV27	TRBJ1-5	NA	TGTGCCAGCAGTTTAGGGGCTGGCAGGGTGGATCAGCCCCAGCATTTT	CASSLGAGRVDQPQHF
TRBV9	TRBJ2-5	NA	TGTGCCAGCAGCGGAGGATCCTTCGGAGAGACCCAGTACTTC	CASSGGSFGETQYF
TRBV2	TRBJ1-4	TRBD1	TGTGCCAGCAGAAGGACAGGGGTGGATGAAAAACTGTTTTTT	CASRRTGVDEKLFF
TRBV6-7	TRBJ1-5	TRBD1	TGTGCCAGCAGTTCTAGACCTAAAACAGGGGGTAAGGGTCAGCCCCAGCATTTT	CASSSRPKTGGKGQPQHF
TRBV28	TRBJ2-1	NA	TGTGCCAGCAGTTTGTTGGGACTCCGATTAGTAGTCAATGAGCAGTTCTTC	CASSLLGLRLVVNEQFF
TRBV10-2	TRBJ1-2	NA	TGCGCCAGCAGTTTAACTCAGGTTTGGGGCTACACCTTC	CASSLTQVWGYTF
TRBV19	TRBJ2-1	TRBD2	TGTGCCAGTAGTATAGTGCACTCCGGGACTAGCGGATACAATGAGCAGTTCTTC	CASSIVHSGTSGYNEQFF
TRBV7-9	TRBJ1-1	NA	TGTGCCAGCAGCTTCTCAGGGGACACTGAAGCTTTCTTT	CASSFSGDTEAFF
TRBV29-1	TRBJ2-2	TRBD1	TGCAGCGTACCGGGACAGCACACCGGGGAGCTGTTTTTT	CSVPGQHTGELFF
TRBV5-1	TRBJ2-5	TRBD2	TGCGCCAGCAGCTTGAGCGGGGGGAGCCAAGAGACCCAGTACTTC	CASSLSGGSQETQYF
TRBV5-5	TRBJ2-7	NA	TGTGCCAGCAGCTTGGCGGAGCGGGTATACTCCTACGAGCAGTACTTC	CASSLAERVYSYEQYF
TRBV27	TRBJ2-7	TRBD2	TGTGCCAGCAGTCCGCCCGGACTAGCGGGAGGGCAGTACTTC	CASSPPGLAGGQYF
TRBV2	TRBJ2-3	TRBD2	TGTGCCAGCAGTGTCCGGGCTAGCGGGGCCACAGATACGCAGTATTTT	CASSVRASGATDTQYF
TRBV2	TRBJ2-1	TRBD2	TGTGCCAGCAGCCAGAAACTAGCGGGAAACAATGAGCAGTTCTTC	CASSQKLAGNNEQFF
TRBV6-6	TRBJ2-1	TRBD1	TGTGCCAGCAGTTATCCTCCAGGGGGCACAGGCAATGAGCAGTTCTTC	CASSYPPGGTGNEQFF
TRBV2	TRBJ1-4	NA	TGTGCCAGCACGGGAGTCGATTTGAATGAAAAACTGTTTTTT	CASTGVDLNEKLFF
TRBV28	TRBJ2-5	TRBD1	TGTGCCAGCAGTTCTCCCTCGATAGGGGGCGCGGAGACCCAGTACTTC	CASSSPSIGGAETQYF
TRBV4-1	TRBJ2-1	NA	TGCGCCAGCAGCCACCTGACTAGTAATGAGCAGTTCTTC	CASSHLTSNEQFF
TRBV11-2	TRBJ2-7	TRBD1	TGTGCCAGCAGCTTAGGGGAGAACAGGGGGCGGTTCGAGCAGTACTTC	CASSLGENRGRFEQYF
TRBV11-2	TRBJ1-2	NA	TGTGCCAGCAGCTTAGCGCAGGGCGCGCATGGCTACACCTTC	CASSLAQGAHGYTF
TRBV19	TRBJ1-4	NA	TGTGCCAGTAGCCCGGGGGTAGCAGGTGAAAAACTGTTTTTT	CASSPGVAGEKLFF
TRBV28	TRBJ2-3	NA	TGTGCCAGCAGTTTCGTCGATACGCAGTATTTT	CASSFVDTQYF
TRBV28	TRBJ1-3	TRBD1	TGTGCCAGCAGATTGGGACAGGGAGGAAACACCATATATTTT	CASRLGQGGNTIYF
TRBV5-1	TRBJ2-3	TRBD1	TGCGCCAGCAGACAGGGGCCTCGGGATACGCAGTATTTT	CASRQGPRDTQYF
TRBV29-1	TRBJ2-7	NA	TGCAGCGTTGATAAGGGGCTCCACGAGCAGTACTTC	CSVDKGLHEQYF
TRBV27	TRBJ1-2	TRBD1	TGTGCCAGCAGTTTATTCACAGGGGAGGCTGGCTACACCTTC	CASSLFTGEAGYTF
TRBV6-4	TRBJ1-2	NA	TGTGCCAGCAGTCCAGACAGAAACTATGGCTACACCTTC	CASSPDRNYGYTF
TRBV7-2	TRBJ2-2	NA	TGTGCCAGCAGCTTAGCTACAGGGACCGGGGAGCTGTTTTTT	CASSLATGTGELFF
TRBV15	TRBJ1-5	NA	TGTGCCACCAGCAGAGATTGGGCTCCGAGCAATCAGCCCCAGCATTTT	CATSRDWAPSNQPQHF
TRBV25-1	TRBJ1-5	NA	TGTGCCAGCGGCAGGGGCGAGGTCAATCAGCCCCAGCATTTT	CASGRGEVNQPQHF
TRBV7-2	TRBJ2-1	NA	TGTGCCAGCAATCGAGGCGAAGGTGAGCAGTTCTTC	CASNRGEGEQFF
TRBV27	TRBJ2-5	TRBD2	TGCGCCAGCAGTTATGGGACTAGCGGCCAAGAGACCCAGTACTTC	CASSYGTSGQETQYF
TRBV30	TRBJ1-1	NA	TGTGCCTGGAGTGTATTGGGGGGGGCAGGCACTGAAGCTTTCTTT	CAWSVLGGAGTEAFF
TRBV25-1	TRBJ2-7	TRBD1	TGTGCCAGCAGGACAGGGGGCGGGGAGGCCTACGAGCAGTACTTC	CASRTGGGEAYEQYF
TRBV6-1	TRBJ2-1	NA	TGTGCCAGCAGTCCACGGGGCGCAACAGGGAATGAGCAGTTCTTC	CASSPRGATGNEQFF
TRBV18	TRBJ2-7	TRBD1	TGTGCCAGCTCACCACTCTCAGGGGGAGAGGGCGAGCAGTACTTC	CASSPLSGGEGEQYF
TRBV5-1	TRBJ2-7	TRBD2	TGCGCCAGCAGCCCGGGGGGTGGGTACGAGCAGTACTTC	CASSPGGGYEQYF
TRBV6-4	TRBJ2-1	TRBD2	TGTGCCAGCAGTGAAGCTAGCGGGAGTGGAAATGAGCAGTTCTTC	CASSEASGSGNEQFF
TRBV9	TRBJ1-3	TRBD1	TGTGCCAGCAGCCCCACCGGGGCAGGGGGAAGAAACACCATATATTTT	CASSPTGAGGRNTIYF